Below are 21 T cell receptor beta chains sequenced from a single sample in a study of blood T cell repertoires in COVID-19. Libraries were prepared by immunoSEQ multiplex PCR; TCRdb keeps only in-frame clonotypes and omits some of them. The data contain 75,000 to 95,000 clones, 55% to 80% of them seen just once; the ten biggest clones take up 20% to 25%. The sample was peripheral blood. Receptors were obtained from a woman in her sixties in a cohort sampled during active or convalescent COVID-19.

This clone was detected only a few times. The chain uses TRBV19 and TRBJ1-5, with 11 nucleotides matching TRBD1. The CDR3 is 14 amino acids. Germline V gene lookup returns CDR1 LNHDA and CDR2 SQIVND (reference sequence). V trimming: 9 bases; J trimming: 4 bases; junction bases outside the gene matches: 5. As DNA, the CDR3 is TGTGCCAGCCGGGACAGGGGGAGGAATCAGCCCCAGCATTTT. This codes for CASRDRGRNQPQHF. The full variable domain, in which reference TRBV19 and TRBJ1-5 provide the parts outside the CDR3, is DGGITQSPKYLFRKEGQNVTLSCEQNLNHDAMYWYRQDPGQGLRLIYYSQIVNDFQKGDIAEGYSVSREKKESFPLTVTSAQKNPTAFYLCASRDRGRNQPQHFGDGTRLSIL.

The chain links TRBV28 to TRBJ2-7, with D possibly TRBD1 on 7 matching bases. V dropped 7 bases and J dropped 3 bases, with 25 bases sitting between them. Germline V CDR1 and CDR2: MDHEN, SYDVKM. The CDR3 loop spans 17 amino acids. CDR3 DNA: TGTGCCAGCATTGCCGGCCAGGGGGGTTGGACTGACTACGAGCAGTACTTC. This translates into CASIAGQGGWTDYEQYF.

The J gene is TRBJ1-2, the V gene TRBV9; no clear D gene. CDR1 is SGDLS, CDR2 YYNGEE, per germline. The CDR3 is made up of 13 amino acids. V lost 2 bases to trimming and J lost 0 bases, with 5 bases between them. CDR3 residues: CASSVGANYGYTF. Written as DNA, the CDR3 is TGTGCCAGCAGCGTCGGGGCTAACTATGGCTACACCTTC. Combining the CDR3 with reference TRBV9 and TRBJ1-2 gives the whole variable domain DSGVTQTPKHLITATGQRVTLRCSPRSGDLSVYWYQQSLDQGLQFLIQYYNGEERAKGNILERFSAQQFPDLHSELNLSSLELGDSALYFCASSVGANYGYTFGSGTRLTVV.

This clone was observed a few times. The rearrangement uses TRBV14 and TRBJ2-1; perhaps TRBD2 as D (6 bases). This CDR3 is built from 16 residues. Trimming pared 0 bases from V and 7 bases from J, leaving 16 bases between. The germline V gene has CDR1 SGHDN and CDR2 FVKESK. The CDR3 DNA reads TGTGCCAGCAGCCAAGAAACTAGGCCAGGGAGGAATGAGCAGTTCTTC. Translated: CASSQETRPGRNEQFF.

The rearrangement uses TRBV5-1 and TRBJ2-2; 8 bases fit TRBD2. CDR3 size: 16 residues. J gave up 7 bases and V 4 bases, and 12 bases lay outside the gene matches. Germline CDR1 and CDR2: SGHRS and YFSETQ. DNA of the CDR3: TGCGCCAGCAGCACCGGGACGGCACGGGGGGGCGGGGAGCTGTTTTTT. Residues: CASSTGTARGGGELFF.

A few counts support this clone. The chain has TRBV5-1 and TRBJ1-2, with 9 bases lining up with TRBD1. V shed 3 bases, J shed 4 bases, and the junction held 1 base outside the gene matches. The CDR3 contains 13 residues. From germline, CDR1 is SGHRS and CDR2 YFSETQ. The CDR3 DNA is TGCGCCAGCAGCTCACAGGGGGCCTATGGCTACACCTTC. It codes for CASSSQGAYGYTF.

The J gene is TRBJ2-2, the V gene TRBV6-2 or TRBV6-3; perhaps TRBD1 as D (6 bases). The germline V and J ends were trimmed by 5 bases and 6 bases, with 19 bases remaining between them. CDR1 and CDR2 (germline): MNHEY, SVGEGT. CDR3 length equals 16 residues. The CDR3 nucleotides are TGTGCCAGCAGTGTGACACAGGGAGACGGGGCCGGGGAGCTGTTTTTT. Protein: CASSVTQGDGAGELFF.

The chain employs TRBV5-1 and TRBJ1-2; D is unclear. Germline V gene lookup returns CDR1 SGHRS and CDR2 YFSETQ. This CDR3 region has 14 residues. The V end lost 0 bases, the J end lost 2 bases, and 8 bases lay between the germline ends. CDR3 DNA: TGCGCCAGCAGCTTGGGAGACGGGAACTATGGCTACACCTTC. This gives the protein CASSLGDGNYGYTF.

The rearrangement links TRBV6-4 to TRBJ2-4, with 8 bases lining up with TRBD2. The V gene's germline CDR1 is MRHNA and CDR2 SNTAGT. Trimming at V came to 9 bases and at J to 1 base, leaving 8 bases not matched to a gene. The CDR3 is 15 residues long. This chain's CDR3 is CARPGGALAKNIQYF. CDR3 bases: TGTGCCAGACCCGGGGGGGCCCTTGCCAAAAACATTCAGTACTTC.

The chain couples TRBV18 to TRBJ2-2; D is undetermined. The CDR3 has 13 residues. Germline V lookup: CDR1 KGHSH, CDR2 LQKENI. Trimming removed 6 bases from V and 7 bases from J, with 12 bases in between. The CDR3 sequence: CASSLAGFGELFF. The CDR3, as DNA: TGTGCCAGCTCCTTAGCCGGGTTCGGGGAGCTGTTTTTT. Combining the CDR3 with reference TRBV18 and TRBJ2-2 gives the whole variable domain NAGVMQNPRHLVRRRGQEARLRCSPMKGHSHVYWYRQLPEEGLKFMVYLQKENIIDESGMPKERFSAEFPKEGPSILRIQQVVRGDSAAYFCASSLAGFGELFFGEGSRLTVL.

This clone appeared a single time. The chain uses TRBV5-1 and TRBJ1-1, with D uncertain. With 0 bases removed from V and 1 base from J, the gap between germline ends came to 13 bases. Germline V gene data show CDR1 as SGHRS and CDR2 as YFSETQ. The CDR3 has 16 residues. The CDR3 protein is CASSLGANPANTEAFF. In DNA form, the CDR3 reads TGCGCCAGCAGCTTGGGAGCTAACCCCGCGAACACTGAAGCTTTCTTT.

The J gene is TRBJ1-1, the V gene TRBV9; D is perhaps TRBD1 (6 bases). V dropped 3 bases and J dropped 8 bases, with 17 bases sitting between them. The CDR3 is 14 amino acids. Germline values: CDR1 SGDLS, CDR2 YYNGEE. In nucleotides, the CDR3 is TGTGCCAGCAGCGCAGTAGTTGGGGGGGCGGAAGCTTTCTTT. It encodes CASSAVVGGAEAFF.

This clone was counted between two and nine times. The chain employs TRBV5-6 and TRBJ1-2; D may be TRBD1 (5 bases). The CDR3 length is 14 residues. The V gene lost 1 base and the J gene lost 7 bases, with 14 bases spanning the gap. The germline V gene has CDR1 SGHDT and CDR2 YYEEEE. CDR3 bases: TGTGCCAGCAGCTTGACAGGCTCACGGCGTGGCTACACCTTC. It specifies CASSLTGSRRGYTF. Full variable domain (missing parts from reference TRBV5-6 and TRBJ1-2): DAGVTQSPTHLIKTRGQQVTLRCSPKSGHDTVSWYQQALGQGPQFIFQYYEEEERQRGNFPDRFSGHQFPNYSSELNVNALLLGDSALYLCASSLTGSRRGYTFGSGTRLTVV.

The rearrangement links TRBV3-1 (or the pseudogene TRBV3-2) to TRBJ1-2; D not certain. CDR1 and CDR2 (germline): LGHDT, YNNKEL (reference sequence). V was cut by 0 bases and J by 4 bases, with 12 bases left in between. The CDR3 sequence is 15 residues long. The CDR3 region has the DNA TGTGCCAGCAGCCAAGATGTCACCGGGATCTATGGCTACACCTTC. It codes for CASSQDVTGIYGYTF.

CDR3 DNA: TGTGCCAGCAAACGGGGGTACTCCTACAATGAGCAGTTCTTC. Amino acids: CASKRGYSYNEQFF. The rearrangement joins TRBV5-6 to TRBJ2-1; a possible D gene is TRBD2 (6 bases). Germline assignment: CDR1 SGHDT and CDR2 YYEEEE. Trimming shortened V by 6 bases and J by 0 bases, and 10 bases separated the two germline ends. This CDR3 contains 14 residues.

The chain is built from TRBV25-1 and TRBJ2-5; D might be TRBD2 (5 bases). The CDR3 is 16 residues long. V gave up 1 base and J gave up 5 bases, with 17 bases separating them. Germline loops: CDR1 MGHDK, CDR2 SYGVNS. CDR3 protein: CASSEFGWLGGETQYF. DNA for the CDR3: TGTGCCAGCAGTGAATTCGGGTGGCTAGGCGGGGAGACCCAGTACTTC.

This sequence joins TRBV3-1 (or the pseudogene TRBV3-2) and TRBJ1-6; tentative D call: TRBD1 (5 bases). V gave up 6 bases and J gave up 5 bases, with 11 bases separating them. Per germline, CDR1 LGHDT and CDR2 YNNKEL (reference sequence). The CDR3 has 14 residues. DNA of the CDR3: TGTGCCAGCAGTAAGACAGACGATAATTCACCCCTCCACTTT. Translating gives CASSKTDDNSPLHF.

The chain links TRBV30 to TRBJ1-5, with D possibly matching TRBD1 (6 bases). With 0 bases removed from V and 5 bases from J, the gap between germline ends came to 14 bases. This CDR3 spans 15 amino acids. From germline, CDR1 is GTSNPN and CDR2 SVGIG (reference sequence). DNA of the CDR3: TGTGCCTGGAGTGTACTCAGGGGACCACATCAGCCCCAGCATTTT. Its protein is CAWSVLRGPHQPQHF.

This clone was picked up a small number of times. The J gene is TRBJ2-7, the V gene TRBV11-1, with TRBD1 as a possible D gene (6 bases). Deletions cut 1 base from V and 2 bases from J, with 12 bases between. Per germline, CDR1 SGHAT and CDR2 FQDESV (reference sequence). The CDR3 contains 15 residues. This chain's CDR3 is CASSLDLGAPYEQYF. The DNA for the CDR3 is TGTGCCAGCAGCTTAGATCTGGGGGCCCCCTACGAGCAGTACTTC.

This clone has a handful of counts. The chain is built from TRBV4-3 and TRBJ2-2; the match to TRBD2 covers 9 bases. V lost 3 bases and J lost 0; bases outside the gene matches: 2. Germline-derived CDR1 and CDR2 are LGHNA and YSLEER. The length of the CDR3 is 16 residues. The CDR3 here is CASSHSSGANTGELFF. DNA for the CDR3: TGCGCCAGCAGCCACTCTAGCGGGGCGAACACCGGGGAGCTGTTTTTT.

This chain links TRBV10-3 with TRBJ1-2, with D possibly being TRBD1 (5 bases). This CDR3 has 14 residues. V was pared by 3 bases and J by 1 base, with 9 bases between. Germline V gene lookup returns CDR1 ENHRY and CDR2 SYGVKD. The CDR3 DNA follows: TGTGCCATCAGTGATGGGGCGAATAACTATGGCTACACCTTC. It yields the protein CAISDGANNYGYTF.